A selection of T cell receptor beta chains follows, all from one sample in a study of shared clonotypes between healthy human individuals. Repertoires were generated with immunoSEQ multiplex PCR, while TCRdb's copy carries only in-frame clones and drops some. The table lists around 510,000 clones, approximately 94% of them singletons. The sample taken for sequencing was naive CD4+ T cells sorted from blood. The receptors were sampled from a woman aged 25 to 39 in good health. CDR3s include the opening cysteine and the closing phenylalanine or tryptophan. D genes are given only for firm matches. For some rows the clone size is stated as once, few or many, or as a class when expanded; others skip it.

>NA|TRBJ1-5|NA|TRBV7-9
CASSLSDSNQPQHF
TGTGCCAGCAGCTTGTCGGATAGCAATCAGCCCCAGCATTTT
>NA|TRBJ2-7|NA|TRBV28
CASTRRPYEQYF
TGTGCCAGCACTCGGAGACCCTACGAGCAGTACTTC
>NA|TRBJ2-1|TRBD2|TRBV7-9
CASSPTGGRASNEQFF
TGTGCCAGCAGCCCCACCGGGGGGAGGGCCAGCAATGAGCAGTTCTTC
>NA|TRBJ2-5|NA|TRBV30
CAWGRRARETQYF
TGTGCCTGGGGGAGGAGGGCTAGGGAGACCCAGTACTTC
>NA|TRBJ1-5|NA|TRBV28
CASSFGQTTKPQHF
TGTGCCAGCAGTTTTGGCCAGACGACGAAGCCCCAGCATTTT
>NA|TRBJ2-1|TRBD2|TRBV7-9
CASSFGLAGTKQFF
TGTGCCAGCAGCTTTGGCCTAGCGGGCACTAAGCAGTTCTTC
>NA|TRBJ1-1|NA|TRBV28
CASSIFNTEAFF
TGTGCCAGCAGTATCTTCAACACTGAAGCTTTCTTT
>NA|TRBJ2-5|NA|TRBV15
CATSSGETQYF
TGTGCCACCAGCTCCGGAGAGACCCAGTACTTC
>NA|TRBJ1-1|NA|TRBV9
CASSVSEGNTEAFF
TGTGCCAGCAGCGTAAGTGAGGGGAACACTGAAGCTTTCTTT
>NA|TRBJ2-1|NA|TRBV28
CASSLRLGEQFF
TGTGCCAGCAGTTTAAGGCTCGGTGAGCAGTTCTTC
>NA|TRBJ1-1|TRBD1|TRBV27
CASSSLNRGLDTEAFF
TGTGCCAGCAGTTCACTAAACAGGGGGCTGGACACTGAAGCTTTCTTT
>few|TRBJ1-2|NA|TRBV28
CASSLWVGYGYTF
TGTGCCAGCAGTTTGTGGGTTGGCTATGGCTACACCTTC
>NA|TRBJ2-2|NA|TRBV4-2
CASSIATGEGTGELFF
TGTGCCAGCAGCATAGCGACAGGGGAGGGGACCGGGGAGCTGTTTTTT
>NA|TRBJ2-1|NA|TRBV4-1
CASSPPGDNEQFF
TGCGCCAGCAGCCCGCCAGGGGACAATGAGCAGTTCTTC
>NA|TRBJ2-5|TRBD1|TRBV19
CASRQGTGAYQETQYF
TGTGCCAGTAGGCAGGGGACAGGGGCTTACCAAGAGACCCAGTACTTC
>NA|TRBJ2-3|TRBD2|TRBV18
CASSLGLADTDTQYF
TGTGCCAGCTCACTGGGACTAGCGGACACAGATACGCAGTATTTT
>NA|TRBJ2-7|NA|TRBV10-1
CASARDSGWSEQYF
TGCGCCAGCGCACGGGACTCGGGGTGGAGCGAGCAGTACTTC
>NA|TRBJ2-7|TRBD2|TRBV11-2
CASSLVFPSGSGYEQYF
TGTGCCAGCAGCTTAGTCTTCCCTAGCGGGAGCGGGTACGAGCAGTACTTC
>NA|TRBJ1-1|NA|TRBV6-5
CASSYSSTRMNTEAFF
TGTGCCAGCAGTTATTCCTCCACGAGAATGAACACTGAAGCTTTCTTT
>NA|TRBJ1-5|TRBD1|TRBV15
CANSPDRGPSLGQPQHF
TGTGCCAACAGTCCGGACAGGGGCCCTTCTTTAGGTCAGCCCCAGCATTTT
>NA|TRBJ2-7|NA|TRBV7-2
CASNRRGGSSYEQYF
TGTGCCAGCAATCGGAGGGGAGGCAGCTCCTACGAGCAGTACTTC
>NA|TRBJ1-1|TRBD1|TRBV18
CASSPPTGRVGAEAFF
TGTGCCAGCTCACCACCGACAGGGAGGGTTGGAGCTGAAGCTTTCTTT
>NA|TRBJ2-2|NA|TRBV30
CAWRGAGGELFF
TGTGCCTGGCGAGGGGCGGGCGGGGAGCTGTTTTTT
>once|TRBJ2-1|NA|TRBV18
CASSPQARTRSVYEQFF
TGTGCCAGCTCACCACAGGCTCGAACTAGGTCAGTTTATGAGCAGTTCTTC
>NA|TRBJ2-3|NA|TRBV6-5
CASSGSSDTQYF
TGTGCCAGCTCAGGGAGTTCAGATACGCAGTATTTT
>NA|TRBJ1-5|TRBD1|TRBV7-3
CASSPRDSAHSNQPQHF
TGTGCCAGCAGCCCCCGGGACAGCGCTCATAGCAATCAGCCCCAGCATTTT
>NA|TRBJ1-3|NA|TRBV19
CASSSVGSGNTIYF
TGTGCCAGTAGTTCTGTTGGCTCTGGAAACACCATATATTTT
>NA|TRBJ2-7|NA|TRBV2
CASSVLTDSYEQYF
TGTGCCAGCAGTGTCCTGACAGACTCCTACGAGCAGTACTTC
>few|TRBJ1-3|NA|TRBV30
CAWTVTRNTIYF
TGTGCCTGGACGGTTACTAGGAACACCATATATTTT
>NA|TRBJ2-2|TRBD1|TRBV5-1
CASSLEVQGAAGELFF
TGCGCCAGCAGCTTGGAGGTCCAGGGGGCAGCCGGGGAGCTGTTTTTT
>NA|TRBJ2-3|TRBD2|TRBV6-5
CASSQLAGVTDTQYF
TGTGCCAGCAGTCAACTAGCGGGAGTTACAGATACGCAGTATTTT
>NA|TRBJ2-2|NA|TRBV29-1
CSGVEELGTGELFF
TGCAGCGGGGTAGAGGAGCTCGGCACCGGGGAGCTGTTTTTT
>NA|TRBJ2-5|NA|TRBV10-1
CASRAGETQYF
TGCGCCAGCCGGGCAGGGGAGACCCAGTACTTC
>NA|TRBJ2-2|NA|TRBV5-1
CASSFVFDTGELFF
TGCGCCAGCAGCTTCGTTTTTGACACCGGGGAGCTGTTTTTT
>NA|TRBJ2-7|TRBD2|TRBV4-2
CASSLRDLAGGFYEQYF
TGTGCCAGCAGCCTAAGGGATCTAGCGGGAGGCTTCTACGAGCAGTACTTC
>once|TRBJ1-4|NA|TRBV18
CASSPWSGNEKLFF
TGTGCCAGCTCACCATGGTCCGGGAATGAAAAACTGTTTTTT
>NA|TRBJ2-1|TRBD2|TRBV5-1
CASSATSGITYNEQFF
TGCGCCAGCAGCGCCACTAGCGGAATAACCTACAATGAGCAGTTCTTC
>once|TRBJ2-5|NA|TRBV4-1
CASSQEVVLASSGEQYF
TGCGCCAGCAGCCAAGAGGTAGTACTAGCTTCGTCGGGGGAGCAGTACTTC